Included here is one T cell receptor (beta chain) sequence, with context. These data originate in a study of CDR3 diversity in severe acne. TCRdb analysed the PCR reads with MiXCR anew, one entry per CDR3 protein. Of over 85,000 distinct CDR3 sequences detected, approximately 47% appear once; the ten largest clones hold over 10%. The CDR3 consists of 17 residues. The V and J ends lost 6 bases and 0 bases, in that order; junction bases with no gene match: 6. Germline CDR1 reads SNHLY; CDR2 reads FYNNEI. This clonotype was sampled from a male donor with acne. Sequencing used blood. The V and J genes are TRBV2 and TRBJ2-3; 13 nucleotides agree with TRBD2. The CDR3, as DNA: TGTGCCAGCAGCCAAGGGACTAGCGGGACTAGCACAGATACGCAGTATTTT. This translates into CASSQGTSGTSTDTQYF.